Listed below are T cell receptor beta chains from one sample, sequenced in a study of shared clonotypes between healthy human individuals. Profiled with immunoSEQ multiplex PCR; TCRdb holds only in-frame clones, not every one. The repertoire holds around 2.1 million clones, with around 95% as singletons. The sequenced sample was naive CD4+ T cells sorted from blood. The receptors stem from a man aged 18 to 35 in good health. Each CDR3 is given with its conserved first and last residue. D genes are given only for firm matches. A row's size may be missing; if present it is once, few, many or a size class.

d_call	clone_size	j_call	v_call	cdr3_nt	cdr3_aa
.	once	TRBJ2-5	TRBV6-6	TGTGCCAGCAGTTACTCGGCAGGGGAAGAGACCCAGTACTTC	CASSYSAGEETQYF
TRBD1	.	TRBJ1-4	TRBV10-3	TGTGCCATCAGTGAGGTACCGGGACAGAGTCCTGGGGAAAAACTGTTTTTT	CAISEVPGQSPGEKLFF
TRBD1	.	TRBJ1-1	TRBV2	TGTGCCAGCAGTCCTCCGGGACAGGGAATGAACACTGAAGCTTTCTTT	CASSPPGQGMNTEAFF
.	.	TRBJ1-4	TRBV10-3	TGTGCCATCAGTGACACGGGGACCAATGAAAAACTGTTTTTT	CAISDTGTNEKLFF
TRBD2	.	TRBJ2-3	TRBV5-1	TGCGCCAGCAGCTTGGGACTAGCAGAGACAGATACGCAGTATTTT	CASSLGLAETDTQYF
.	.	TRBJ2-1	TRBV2	TGTGCCAGCAGTGCTCCGCAGGGGAACAATGAGCAGTTCTTC	CASSAPQGNNEQFF
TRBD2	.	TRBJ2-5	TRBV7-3	TGTGCCAGCAGCGTTAGCGGGGCTATTGGAGAGACCCAGTACTTC	CASSVSGAIGETQYF
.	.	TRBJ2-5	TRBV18	TGTGCCAGCTCACAGCGAGGGGCGGAAGAGACCCAGTACTTC	CASSQRGAEETQYF
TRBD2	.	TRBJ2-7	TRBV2	TGTGCCAGCAGTGCACTAGCGGGGTCGACTTCCGAGCAGTACTTC	CASSALAGSTSEQYF
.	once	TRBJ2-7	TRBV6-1	TGTGCCAGCAGTTCCCCTCCCAGGGTGTACGAGCAGTACTTC	CASSSPPRVYEQYF
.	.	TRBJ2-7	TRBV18	TGTGCCAGCTCCCAAGCCCTGGACAGCGCTCGTGAGCAGTACTTC	CASSQALDSAREQYF
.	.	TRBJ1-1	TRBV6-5	TGTGCCAGCAGTTACTCGGGCGGTGCGAACACTGAAGCTTTCTTT	CASSYSGGANTEAFF
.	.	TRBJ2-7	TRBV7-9	TGTGCCAGCAGCTTCGAGACCGGGACGGCTTACTTC	CASSFETGTAYF
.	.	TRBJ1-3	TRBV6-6	TGTGCCAGCAGTTACTCTCCCAGGGCTGGAAACACCATATATTTT	CASSYSPRAGNTIYF
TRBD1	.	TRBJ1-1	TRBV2	TGTGCCAGCAGTGTTGAGGGGGCTGGCACTGAAGCTTTCTTT	CASSVEGAGTEAFF
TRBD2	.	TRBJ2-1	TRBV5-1	TGCGCCAGCAGCTTAGGTAGCGGGAGGTCCAATGAGCAGTTCTTC	CASSLGSGRSNEQFF
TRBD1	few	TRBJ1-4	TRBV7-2	TGTGCCAGCAGGAGGGGACAGGGTAATGAAAAACTGTTTTTT	CASRRGQGNEKLFF
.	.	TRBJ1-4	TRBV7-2	TGTGCCAGCTCCGACATCCCAACTAATGAAAAACTGTTTTTT	CASSDIPTNEKLFF
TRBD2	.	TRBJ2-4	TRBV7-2	TGTGCCAGCAGCGGTGGGACTAGCGGGAGTGGCAAAAACATTCAGTACTTC	CASSGGTSGSGKNIQYF
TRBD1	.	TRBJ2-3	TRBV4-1	TGCGCCAGCAGCCATAACGACAGGGGGGTCACAGATACGCAGTATTTT	CASSHNDRGVTDTQYF
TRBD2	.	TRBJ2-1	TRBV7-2	TGTGCCAGCAGCCCGGATAGCGGGAGAACGGGCAATGAGCAGTTCTTC	CASSPDSGRTGNEQFF
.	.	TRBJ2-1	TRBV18	TGTGCCAGCTCACGCCCCGGAGGCAGCTCCTACAATGAGCAGTTCTTC	CASSRPGGSSYNEQFF
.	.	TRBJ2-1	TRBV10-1	TGCGCCAGCAGCCGGGGCCGTGGATCGTACAATGAGCAGTTCTTC	CASSRGRGSYNEQFF
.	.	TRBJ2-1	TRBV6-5	TGTGCCAGCAGTAAACGTTACAATGAGCAGTTCTTC	CASSKRYNEQFF
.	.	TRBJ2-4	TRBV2	TGTGCCAGCAGTGATACAGGGCTTGGAAACATTCAGTACTTC	CASSDTGLGNIQYF
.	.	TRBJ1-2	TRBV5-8	TGTGCCAGCAGCTTAGGTTGGCAGGGCCCTAACTATGGCTACACCTTC	CASSLGWQGPNYGYTF
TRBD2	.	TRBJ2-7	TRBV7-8	TGTGCCAGCAGCAGGCACTTACTAGCGGGAGACTTCTACGAGCAGTACTTC	CASSRHLLAGDFYEQYF
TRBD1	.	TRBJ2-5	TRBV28	TGTGCCAGCTCAACTCCGGACAGGGCCTTGGAGACCCAGTACTTC	CASSTPDRALETQYF
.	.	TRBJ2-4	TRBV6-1	TGTGCCAGCTCTCCCGGAGGCGTGGCCAAAAACATTCAGTACTTC	CASSPGGVAKNIQYF
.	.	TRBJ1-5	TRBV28	TGTGCCAGCAGTCCAGGCGTGGCAGGGCATCAGCCCCAGCATTTT	CASSPGVAGHQPQHF
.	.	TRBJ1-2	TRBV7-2	TGTGCCAGCAGCGGTTTTAGGCAGAGCCATGGCTACACCTTC	CASSGFRQSHGYTF
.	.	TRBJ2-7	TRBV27	TGTGCCAGCAGTTTAGGACGGGGTCCCTACGAGCAGTACTTC	CASSLGRGPYEQYF
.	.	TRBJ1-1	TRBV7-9	TGTGCCAGCAGCTCCTTAGGTATGGGCCTACTGAACACTGAAGCTTTCTTT	CASSSLGMGLLNTEAFF
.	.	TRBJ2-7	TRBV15	TGTGCCACCAGCAGAGCGGGGGACGCAACCTACGAGCAGTACTTC	CATSRAGDATYEQYF
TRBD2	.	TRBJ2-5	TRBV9	TGTGCCAGCAGCCGGGCTAGCGGGAACCAAGAGACCCAGTACTTC	CASSRASGNQETQYF
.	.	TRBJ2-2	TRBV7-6	TGTGCCAGCAGCCTCGGATCGGGGACCGGGGAGCTGTTTTTT	CASSLGSGTGELFF
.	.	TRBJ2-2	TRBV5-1	TGCGCCAGCGGCGTGACAGTGAGGTCCGGGGAGCTGTTTTTT	CASGVTVRSGELFF
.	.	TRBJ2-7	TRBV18	TGTGCCAGCTCACTTGATTCGGACAGAAGCTCCTACGAGCAGTACTTC	CASSLDSDRSSYEQYF
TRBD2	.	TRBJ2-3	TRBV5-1	TGCGCCAGCAGCCGCGGGACTAGTATAAAAGATACGCAGTATTTT	CASSRGTSIKDTQYF
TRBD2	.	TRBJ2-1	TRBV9	TGTGCCAGCAGCGTAGAATCCACCGGGGGGACGAACAATGAGCAGTTCTTC	CASSVESTGGTNNEQFF
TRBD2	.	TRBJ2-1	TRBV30	TGTGCCTGGAGTGGGGGAGCGGGAGGCTACTACAATGAGCAGTTCTTC	CAWSGGAGGYYNEQFF
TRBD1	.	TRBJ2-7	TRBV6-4	TGTGCCAGCAGTGGGGGGGACAGGGGCCTTACCTACGAGCAGTACTTC	CASSGGDRGLTYEQYF
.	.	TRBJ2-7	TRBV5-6	TGTGCCAGCAGCTTCGCACAGGGAGCCTACGAGCAGTACTTC	CASSFAQGAYEQYF
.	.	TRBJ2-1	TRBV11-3	TGTGCCAGCAGCTCTTTCTCTGACAAGCTAGGATCAGAGCAGTTCTTC	CASSSFSDKLGSEQFF